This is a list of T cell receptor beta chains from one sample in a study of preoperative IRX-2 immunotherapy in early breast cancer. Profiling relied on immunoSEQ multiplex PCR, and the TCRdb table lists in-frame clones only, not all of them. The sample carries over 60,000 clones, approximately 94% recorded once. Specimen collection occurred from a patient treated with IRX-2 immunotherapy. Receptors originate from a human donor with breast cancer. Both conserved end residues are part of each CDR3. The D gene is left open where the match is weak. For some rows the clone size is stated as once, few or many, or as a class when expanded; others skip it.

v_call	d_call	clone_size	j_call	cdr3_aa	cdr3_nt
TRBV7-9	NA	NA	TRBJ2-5	CASSLIPGRETQYF	TGTGCCAGCAGCTTAATACCAGGGAGGGAGACCCAGTACTTC
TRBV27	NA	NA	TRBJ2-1	CASRGSYYNEQFF	TGTGCCAGCAGGGGGTCGTACTACAATGAGCAGTTCTTC
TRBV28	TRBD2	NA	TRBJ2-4	CASSLSLAGGKNIQYF	TGTGCCAGCAGTTTATCCCTAGCGGGAGGTAAAAACATTCAGTACTTC
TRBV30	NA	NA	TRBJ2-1	CAWITPRNEQFF	TGTGCCTGGATCACCCCGAGGAATGAGCAGTTCTTC
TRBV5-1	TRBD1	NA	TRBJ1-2	CASRAGTVEISGYTF	TGCGCCAGCAGGGCCGGGACAGTCGAGATCAGCGGCTACACCTTC
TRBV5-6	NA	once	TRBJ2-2	CASYQATGELFF	TGTGCCAGCTATCAGGCCACCGGGGAGCTGTTTTTT
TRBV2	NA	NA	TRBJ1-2	CASTGAEFYGYTF	TGTGCCAGCACCGGGGCTGAATTCTATGGCTACACCTTC
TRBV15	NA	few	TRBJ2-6	CATSREGRASGANVLTF	TGTGCCACCAGCAGAGAGGGCCGGGCCTCTGGGGCCAACGTCCTGACTTTC
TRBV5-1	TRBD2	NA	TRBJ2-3	CASSLEGRGKTDTQYF	TGCGCCAGCAGCTTGGAAGGGCGGGGGAAGACAGATACGCAGTATTTT
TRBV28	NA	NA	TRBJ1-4	CASRSGNEKLFF	TGTGCCAGCAGGTCCGGGAACGAAAAACTGTTTTTT
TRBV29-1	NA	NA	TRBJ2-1	CSASSDRREEQFF	TGCAGCGCCTCTTCGGACCGCCGTGAGGAGCAGTTCTTC
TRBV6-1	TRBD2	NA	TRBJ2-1	CASSDPRTSGYNEQFF	TGTGCCAGCAGTGACCCCCGGACTAGCGGATACAATGAGCAGTTCTTC
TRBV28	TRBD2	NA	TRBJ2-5	CASSFQAGAIQETQYF	TGTGCCAGCAGTTTCCAAGCGGGAGCGATCCAAGAGACCCAGTACTTC
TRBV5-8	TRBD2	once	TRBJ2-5	CASSLRPGGTQYF	TGTGCCAGCAGCTTACGGCCGGGGGGGACCCAGTACTTC
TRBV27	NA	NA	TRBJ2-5	CASSLSWEETQYF	TGTGCCAGCAGTTTATCATGGGAAGAGACCCAGTACTTC
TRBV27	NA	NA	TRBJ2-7	CASSSEYEQYF	TGTGCCAGCAGTTCGGAATACGAGCAGTACTTC